The 13 T cell receptor beta chains reported below all come from one sample, sequenced in a study of T cells expressing NK-cell markers (dated by TCRdb to 2020 to 2022). Libraries were prepared through 5' RACE. The instrument given in TCRdb is Illumina HiSeq 2000. Based on TCRdb reprocessing of the reads, there is one entry per CDR3 protein sequence, and DNA is missing. Per the sample table, the count is almost 450,000 distinct CDR3 sequences. The top ten constitute 6% to 8% of the sample. Sequenced input: blood T cells: a sorted CD56 or NKG2C T cell subset, CD4+ or CD8+ T cells, or bulk PBMC T cells (not recorded which). The receptors here all came from a woman between 18 and 70 years old in good health.

The J gene is TRBJ2-5, the V gene TRBV9; the D gene TCRdb calls, TRBD1, cannot be checked with no DNA. There are 16 residues in the CDR3. The V gene's germline CDR1 is SGDLS and CDR2 YYNGEE. The CDR3 is CASSSSGGLYQETQYF.

The chain uses TRBV5-5 and TRBJ2-1. CDR1 SGHKS and CDR2 YYEKEE come from the germline V gene (reference sequence). This CDR3 spans 14 amino acids. The CDR3 sequence is CASSRELSYNEQFF.

The genes are TRBV6-2 or TRBV6-3 and TRBJ1-2. Per germline, CDR1 MNHEY and CDR2 SVGEGT. The CDR3 spans 17 residues. This CDR3 reads CASSWKPHRIANYGYTF.

The chain is built from TRBV27 and TRBJ2-3; the TRBD2 assignment by TCRdb is unverifiable without DNA. Looked up from germline, CDR1 is MNHEY and CDR2 is SMNVEV (reference sequence). The length of the CDR3 is 20 residues. CDR3 loop: CASSPTSGGHSSYSTDTQYF.

The chain employs TRBV14 and TRBJ1-1; as DNA is missing, the TRBD1 call by TCRdb cannot be tested. Germline-derived CDR1 and CDR2 are SGHDN and FVKESK. The CDR3 spans 13 residues. CDR3 protein: CASRGAGNTEAFF.

CDR3 region: CASSSGEYQETQYF. V gene TRBV12-3 or TRBV12-4 combines with J gene TRBJ2-5. CDR3 length: 14 residues.

This chain uses TRBV27 with TRBJ2-7; checking the TCRdb D call of TRBD2 is not possible without DNA. Per germline, CDR1 MNHEY and CDR2 SMNVEV (reference sequence). The CDR3 is 17 amino acids. CDR3 loop: CASRVTLAGVGAYEQYF.

The chain has TRBV12-3 or TRBV12-4 and TRBJ2-1; TCRdb's D gene call, TRBD1, goes unchecked for lack of DNA. This CDR3 is built from 17 residues. Here the CDR3 reads CASSLRLAGASYNEQFF.

The chain is built from TRBV12-3 or TRBV12-4 and TRBJ1-1; TCRdb indicates TRBD1, and absent DNA this call remains unverified. This CDR3 has 14 amino acids. CDR3 region: CASSPGTGGTEAFF.

The chain uses TRBV3-1 and TRBJ2-1; the TCRdb call, TRBD2, lacks DNA for checking. Germline V gene data show CDR1 as LGHDT and CDR2 as YNNKEL (reference sequence). The CDR3 length is 14 residues. CDR3: CASSPSTLAGEQFF.

The chain carries TRBV28 and TRBJ2-5; absent DNA, TCRdb's TRBD1 call cannot be checked. From germline, CDR1 is MDHEN and CDR2 SYDVKM. The CDR3 contains 17 residues. The CDR3 sequence is CASSFFLGTGPQETQYF.

V is TRBV19 and J is TRBJ2-3; TCRdb's assignment of TRBD1 cannot be checked, as there is no DNA. From germline, CDR1 is LNHDA and CDR2 SQIVND (reference sequence). The CDR3 runs to 14 residues. The CDR3: CASGDSTSTDTQYF.

The chain carries TRBV5-6 and TRBJ2-3. There are 15 residues in the CDR3. CDR1 and CDR2 (germline): SGHDT, YYEEEE. The CDR3 is CASSLIHTSTDTQYF.